The 9 T cell receptor beta chains reported below all come from one sample, sequenced in a study of shared clonotypes between healthy human individuals. Profiled with immunoSEQ multiplex PCR; TCRdb holds only in-frame clones, not every one. The table includes hundreds of thousands of clones, over 95% detected once. The naive CD8 fraction comprised CD45RO-negative cells positively selected for CCR7 and excluded terminally differentiated effector memory CD45RA+ cells. The sequencing sample was made of naive CD8+ T cells sorted from blood. The receptors here all came from a woman aged 30 to 39 in good health.

The rearrangement uses TRBV5-4 and TRBJ2-5; the D call may be TRBD1 or TRBD2 (5 bases each). The V and J ends lost 0 bases and 5 bases respectively, with 17 bases between them. Germline V gene lookup returns CDR1 SGHNT and CDR2 YYREEE (reference sequence). This CDR3 has 16 amino acids. In nucleotides, the CDR3 is TGTGCCAGCAGCTTGGAGGGTTCAGGGAGAGGGGAGACCCAGTACTTC. Amino acids: CASSLEGSGRGETQYF.

The rearrangement joins TRBV27 to TRBJ1-2, with 7 bases fitting TRBD1. Germline CDR1 reads MNHEY; CDR2 reads SMNVEV (reference sequence). This CDR3 is 15 amino acids long. The trim removed 2 bases at V and 0 bases at J, leaving 3 bases unmatched. The CDR3 DNA follows: TGTGCCAGCAGTTTAATAGGGGGCGCTAACTATGGCTACACCTTC. It translates to CASSLIGGANYGYTF.

The rearrangement links TRBV27 to TRBJ2-1; 10 bases are shared with TRBD2. After removal of 3 bases from V and 8 bases from J, the junction contained 4 bases not matched to a gene. The CDR3 extends over 14 amino acids. Per the germline V gene, CDR1 is MNHEY and CDR2 is SMNVEV (reference sequence). The CDR3 nucleotides read TGTGCCAGCAGTTTGGCTAGCGGGAGCGATGAGCAGTTCTTC. Residues: CASSLASGSDEQFF.

The chain uses TRBV9 and TRBJ2-1; 9 bases agree with TRBD1. The junction had 8 bases not matched to a gene; V was cut back by 3 bases and J by 10 bases. Germline CDR1 and CDR2: SGDLS and YYNGEE. The CDR3 has 14 amino acids. The DNA for the CDR3 is TGTGCCAGCAGCGCCGGGACAGGGTTGAGAGAGCAGTTCTTC. Its protein product is CASSAGTGLREQFF.

This chain joins TRBV28 and TRBJ2-7; weak D call: TRBD2 (6 bases). CDR1 is MDHEN, CDR2 SYDVKM, per germline. CDR3 length: 13 residues. Trimming shortened V by 8 bases and J by 1 base, and 12 bases separated the two germline ends. The CDR3 DNA follows: TGTGCCAGCGAGTCGACTAGGTCCTACGAGCAGTACTTC. The encoded protein is CASESTRSYEQYF.

The V call is TRBV2, the J call TRBJ2-1; D may be TRBD2 (5 bases). V dropped 7 bases and J dropped 5 bases, with 6 bases sitting between them. The CDR3 spans 11 residues. CDR1 and CDR2 from the germline V gene are SNHLY and FYNNEI. The CDR3 reads CASNGDNEQFF. The DNA of the CDR3 is TGTGCCAGCAACGGGGACAATGAGCAGTTCTTC.

The chain has TRBV2 and TRBJ1-5; D may be TRBD1 (5 bases). The germline V gene has CDR1 SNHLY and CDR2 FYNNEI. Trimming took off 5 bases at V and 4 bases at J, with 15 bases between the two ends. This CDR3 contains 15 residues. CDR3 sequence (DNA): TGTGCCAGCAGTCCGAGGGGCGGGGAAAATCAGCCCCAGCATTTT. Translated, it gives CASSPRGGENQPQHF.

V and J are TRBV14 and TRBJ2-3; D perhaps matches TRBD2 (6 bases). Germline assignment: CDR1 SGHDN and CDR2 FVKESK. The CDR3 runs to 16 residues. Deletions cut 0 bases from V and 1 base from J, with 11 bases between. In nucleotides, the CDR3 is TGTGCCAGCAGCCAAGAGGGGGACTCCCGCACAGATACGCAGTATTTT. Protein sequence: CASSQEGDSRTDTQYF.

A single count supports this clone. The J gene is TRBJ2-2, the V gene TRBV13; 8 bases map to TRBD1. CDR3 length: 16 residues. V was clipped by 6 bases and J by 1 base; unmatched bases: 7. CDR1 PRHDT and CDR2 FYEKMQ come from the germline V gene (reference sequence). In DNA form, the CDR3 reads TGTGCCAGCAGAAGAGAAGGACAGGGGAACACCGGGGAGCTGTTTTTT. The encoded protein is CASRREGQGNTGELFF. Filled out from reference TRBV13 and TRBJ2-2, the complete variable domain reads AAGVIQSPRHLIKEKRETATLKCYPIPRHDTVYWYQQGPGQDPQFLISFYEKMQSDKGSIPDRFSAQQFSDYHSELNMSSLELGDSALYFCASRREGQGNTGELFFGEGSRLTVL.